A selection of T cell receptor beta chains follows, all from one sample in a study of blood T cell repertoires in COVID-19. Produced via immunoSEQ multiplex PCR; TCRdb's table is partial and in-frame only. The sample includes roughly 160,000 clones, 80% of them seen just once. Sequenced material: PBMCs or T cells enriched from blood (not recorded which). All receptors come from a woman in her sixties or seventies who had recovered from COVID-19. CDR3s include the opening cysteine and the closing phenylalanine or tryptophan. A D gene is named only where the DNA matches it firmly. Rows may omit the clone size; those that give it use once, few, many or a size class.

V gene	clone size	J gene	D gene	CDR3 DNA	CDR3 protein
TRBV5-1	.	TRBJ1-2	TRBD1	TGCGCCAGCAGCTTGGCACAGGGGGACTATGGCTACACCTTC	CASSLAQGDYGYTF
TRBV2	few	TRBJ2-7	TRBD1	TGTGCCAGCAGTGATTTCGAGACAGGGGCCTACGAGCAGTACTTC	CASSDFETGAYEQYF
TRBV5-1	.	TRBJ2-6	.	TGCGCCAGCAGCTCCCAGCTACAGGGATCTGGGGCCAACGTCCTGACTTTC	CASSSQLQGSGANVLTF
TRBV11-2	.	TRBJ1-1	TRBD1	TGTGCCAGCAGCGGACAGGGGTTGAACACTGAAGCTTTCTTT	CASSGQGLNTEAFF
TRBV3-1/TRBV3-2	.	TRBJ2-5	TRBD2	TGTGCCAGCAGCCAAGACTGGCTAGCGGGGGGCCAAGAGACCCAGTACTTC	CASSQDWLAGGQETQYF
TRBV6-5	.	TRBJ2-7	.	TGTGCCAGCAGTTGGGCGTACAGGGTCCCCTACGAGCAGTACTTC	CASSWAYRVPYEQYF
TRBV4-1	.	TRBJ1-1	.	TGCGCCAGCAGCCCGCGAGGGGGTTACACTGAAGCTTTCTTT	CASSPRGGYTEAFF
TRBV27	.	TRBJ1-6	.	TGTGCCAGCAGTTTACGGTCCTTCCAAAGCTCCTATAATTCACCCCTCCACTTT	CASSLRSFQSSYNSPLHF
TRBV7-3	.	TRBJ2-5	TRBD2	TGTGCCAGCAGCCCCGGACTAGCGGGGGGTTTGGAGACCCAGTACTTC	CASSPGLAGGLETQYF
TRBV18	.	TRBJ1-6	TRBD1	TGTGCCAGCTCACTTCGGGGACAGGGGGCCTCCTATAATTCACCCCTCCACTTT	CASSLRGQGASYNSPLHF
TRBV10-3	.	TRBJ2-1	.	TGTGCCATCAGTGAGTCCTCACGCGGACTGGGCAATGAGCAGTTCTTC	CAISESSRGLGNEQFF
TRBV13	.	TRBJ1-4	.	TGTGCCAGCAGCTTATCAGGGGATATTAATGAAAAACTGTTTTTT	CASSLSGDINEKLFF
TRBV5-6	few	TRBJ2-3	TRBD1	TGTGCCAGCAGGGAGGAGACAGGGGCGAGAGGGATCACAGATACGCAGTATTTT	CASREETGARGITDTQYF
TRBV7-2	.	TRBJ2-2	.	TGTGCCAGCAGCTTGCAGTCGGGGAACACCGGGGAGCTGTTTTTT	CASSLQSGNTGELFF
TRBV11-2	once	TRBJ2-1	.	TGTGCCAGCAGCCGCGGGAACTACAATGAGCAGTTCTTC	CASSRGNYNEQFF
TRBV10-2	.	TRBJ2-3	TRBD2	TGCGCCAGCAGTGAGTGGGGGACTAGTCTCGGGACAGATACGCAGTATTTT	CASSEWGTSLGTDTQYF
TRBV27	.	TRBJ2-4	TRBD2	TGTGCCAGCAGGGGACTAGCGGGGGTCAAAAACATTCAGTACTTC	CASRGLAGVKNIQYF
TRBV10-2	once	TRBJ2-3	TRBD1	TGCGCCAGCAGTGTTAGGGGGCCGACAGATACGCAGTATTTT	CASSVRGPTDTQYF
TRBV7-9	.	TRBJ2-1	.	TGTGCCAGCCGGGAAACTTACAATGAGCAGTTCTTC	CASRETYNEQFF
TRBV19	once	TRBJ2-5	.	TGTGCCAGTAGCCGAACCGGGTACGAGACCCAGTACTTC	CASSRTGYETQYF
TRBV24-1	.	TRBJ1-5	TRBD1	TGTGCCACCAGTCCAGGGACAGCTAATCAGCCCCAGCATTTT	CATSPGTANQPQHF
TRBV18	.	TRBJ1-1	.	TGTGCCAGCTCACCACCCATGGGGGCTACCACTGAAGCTTTCTTT	CASSPPMGATTEAFF
TRBV9	.	TRBJ2-7	.	TGTGCCAGCAGCGTAGGGGAACCGGCGGGGGCCCCCTACGAGCAGTACTTC	CASSVGEPAGAPYEQYF
TRBV19	.	TRBJ1-1	.	TGTGCCAGTGATCAGACAGGAGCCTCCACTGAAGCTTTCTTT	CASDQTGASTEAFF
TRBV6-1	.	TRBJ2-3	TRBD2	TGTGCCAGCAGTGACGTAGCGGGGGGGCGTACAGATACGCAGTATTTT	CASSDVAGGRTDTQYF
TRBV5-1	.	TRBJ1-1	TRBD1	TGCGCCAGCAGCTTCAGACAGGGCGGGACTGAAGCTTTCTTT	CASSFRQGGTEAFF
TRBV14	.	TRBJ1-6	TRBD1	TGTGCCAGCAGGCCTAAAGACAGGGGAAATAATTCACCCCTCCACTTT	CASRPKDRGNNSPLHF
TRBV5-1	few	TRBJ2-5	.	TGCGCCAGCAGCTTCCAAGGGACACACCAAGAGACCCAGTACTTC	CASSFQGTHQETQYF
TRBV6-6	.	TRBJ2-5	TRBD2	TGTGCCAGCAGTTTATTAGCGGGGCAAGAGACCCAGTACTTC	CASSLLAGQETQYF
TRBV6-1	.	TRBJ2-7	.	TGTGCCAGCAGTGAAGGCGGAGGGATTCGTTCCTACGAGCAGTACTTC	CASSEGGGIRSYEQYF
TRBV6-5	.	TRBJ2-3	.	TGTGCCAGCAGGGCCGGGACTGCAGATACGCAGTATTTT	CASRAGTADTQYF
TRBV18	.	TRBJ1-3	.	TGTGCCAGCTCACCACCGGCACCCTCTGGAAACACCATATATTTT	CASSPPAPSGNTIYF
TRBV2	once	TRBJ2-2	.	TGTGCCAGGAGCACCCCAAGGGGGTCCGGGGAGCTGTTTTTT	CARSTPRGSGELFF
TRBV30	.	TRBJ1-3	.	TGTGCCTGGAATCTTAAAGGGGCTGGAAACACCATATATTTT	CAWNLKGAGNTIYF
TRBV24-1	.	TRBJ1-5	.	TGTGCCACCAGTGCAGGGGGCAATCAGCCCCAGCATTTT	CATSAGGNQPQHF
TRBV5-5	.	TRBJ1-6	.	TGTGCCAGCAGCTTGTATTTGTCGTCACGGAGCTCCTATAATTCACCCCTCCACTTT	CASSLYLSSRSSYNSPLHF
TRBV6-1	.	TRBJ2-5	.	TGTGCCAGCAGTGAAAAGGGACTCCAAGAGACCCAGTACTTC	CASSEKGLQETQYF
TRBV11-2	.	TRBJ1-6	TRBD1	TGTGCCAGCAGCCCAGGACAGGGAGGATCACCCCTCCACTTT	CASSPGQGGSPLHF
TRBV2	few	TRBJ2-7	.	TGTGCCAGCGCTACCCAGGGTACCTACGAGCAGTACTTC	CASATQGTYEQYF
TRBV5-1	.	TRBJ1-3	TRBD1	TGCGCCAGCAGCCAAACTACAGGGGAGGCAGGAAACACCATATATTTT	CASSQTTGEAGNTIYF
TRBV14	.	TRBJ2-1	TRBD1	TGTGCCAGCAGCCAGGACAGGAACAATGAGCAGTTCTTC	CASSQDRNNEQFF
TRBV5-1	.	TRBJ1-3	TRBD1	TGCGCCAGCAGCGGTAGGGGGCCCTCTGGAAACACCATATATTTT	CASSGRGPSGNTIYF
TRBV2	.	TRBJ2-1	.	TGTGCCAGCAGTGAACGGGGGGCTTCCTACAATGAGCAGTTCTTC	CASSERGASYNEQFF
TRBV19	.	TRBJ1-3	.	TGTGCCAGTAGTATCAGTCCATCTCCGGGAAACACCATATATTTT	CASSISPSPGNTIYF
TRBV7-7	.	TRBJ2-3	TRBD2	TGTGCCAGCAGCTTAGGACTAGCGGGGACAGATACGCAGTATTTT	CASSLGLAGTDTQYF
TRBV12-3/TRBV12-4	.	TRBJ2-7	.	TGTGCCAGCAGCTTGAGGACACCCTACGAGCAGTACTTC	CASSLRTPYEQYF
TRBV5-1	.	TRBJ1-2	TRBD1	TGCGCCAGCAGCTGGGGACAGCCGTATGGCTACACCTTC	CASSWGQPYGYTF
TRBV9	.	TRBJ2-1	.	TGTGCCAGCAGCGTAGCTTATGGGCTTTTCAATGAGCAGTTCTTC	CASSVAYGLFNEQFF
TRBV6-1	.	TRBJ2-5	TRBD2	TGTGCCAGCAGTGAAGGGACTAGCGGGGGACGGACCCAGTACTTC	CASSEGTSGGRTQYF
TRBV5-6	many	TRBJ2-7	TRBD2	TGTGCCAGCAGCTTGGGACCGGGGACTAGCGGGGGTGGGGAGCAGTACTTC	CASSLGPGTSGGGEQYF
TRBV19	.	TRBJ2-3	.	TGTGCCACCGGTTTTGAATCCGGCACAGATACGCAGTATTTT	CATGFESGTDTQYF
TRBV12-5	.	TRBJ2-7	.	TGTGCTAGTGGCCCTAGTGCCTACGAGCAGTACTTC	CASGPSAYEQYF
TRBV23-1	.	TRBJ1-6	.	TGCGCCAGCAGTCAATTGAAGCAGGGATGGCTTTATAATTCACCCCTCCACTTT	CASSQLKQGWLYNSPLHF
TRBV29-1	.	TRBJ2-7	.	TGCAGCGTTGAATCGCAGGGAACCTACGAGCAGTACTTC	CSVESQGTYEQYF
TRBV4-1	.	TRBJ1-2	TRBD1	TGCGCCAGCAGCCGGGGGGGACAGGGGGCCAACTATGGCTACACCTTC	CASSRGGQGANYGYTF
TRBV24-1	.	TRBJ2-2	TRBD2	TGTGCCACCAGTGATCCAATGGGACTAGCGGGGGGGCGGCGAAACACCGGGGAGCTGTTTTTT	CATSDPMGLAGGRRNTGELFF